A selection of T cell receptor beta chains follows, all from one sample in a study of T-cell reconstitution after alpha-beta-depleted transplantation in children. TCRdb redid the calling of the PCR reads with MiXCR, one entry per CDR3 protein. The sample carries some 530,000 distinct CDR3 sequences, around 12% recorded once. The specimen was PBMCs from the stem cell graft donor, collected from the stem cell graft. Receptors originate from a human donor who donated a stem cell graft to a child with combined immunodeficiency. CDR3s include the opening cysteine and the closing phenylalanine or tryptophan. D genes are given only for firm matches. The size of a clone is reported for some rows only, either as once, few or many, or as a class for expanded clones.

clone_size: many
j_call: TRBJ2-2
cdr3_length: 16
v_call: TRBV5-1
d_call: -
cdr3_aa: CASSKGEPTYTGELFF
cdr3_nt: TGCGCCAGCAGTAAGGGCGAACCGACATACACCGGGGAGCTGTTTTTT

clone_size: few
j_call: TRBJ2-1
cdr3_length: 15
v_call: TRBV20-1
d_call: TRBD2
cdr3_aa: CSARDLASGGHEQFF
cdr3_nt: TGCAGTGCTAGAGATCTGGCTAGCGGGGGCCATGAGCAGTTCTTC

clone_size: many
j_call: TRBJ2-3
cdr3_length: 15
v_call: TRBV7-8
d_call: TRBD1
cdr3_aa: CASSLPGQGRDTQYF
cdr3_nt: TGTGCCAGCAGCTTACCGGGACAGGGGAGAGATACGCAGTATTTT

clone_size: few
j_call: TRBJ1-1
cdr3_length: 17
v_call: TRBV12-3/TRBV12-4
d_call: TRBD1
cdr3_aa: CASSLTTTGAGNTEAFF
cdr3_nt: TGTGCCAGCAGCCTCACTACGACAGGGGCAGGGAACACTGAAGCTTTCTTT

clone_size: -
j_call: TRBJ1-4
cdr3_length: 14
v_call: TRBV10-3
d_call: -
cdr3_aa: CAISEDKGSEKLFF
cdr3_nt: TGTGCCATCAGTGAAGACAAGGGTTCTGAAAAACTGTTTTTT

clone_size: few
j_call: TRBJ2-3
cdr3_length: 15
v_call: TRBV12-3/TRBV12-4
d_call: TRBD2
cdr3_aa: CASSLSGGARYTQYF
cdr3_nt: TGTGCCAGCAGTTTGAGCGGGGGGGCGCGGTATACGCAGTATTTT

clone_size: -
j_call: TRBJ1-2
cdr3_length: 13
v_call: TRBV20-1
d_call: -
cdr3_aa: CSARVGGSYGYTF
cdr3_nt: TGCAGTGCTAGAGTCGGCGGGTCCTATGGCTACACCTTC

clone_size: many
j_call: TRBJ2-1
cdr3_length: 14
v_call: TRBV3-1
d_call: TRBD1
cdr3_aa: CASSLQGARGEQFF
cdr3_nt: TGTGCCAGCAGCCTACAGGGGGCGAGAGGTGAGCAGTTCTTC

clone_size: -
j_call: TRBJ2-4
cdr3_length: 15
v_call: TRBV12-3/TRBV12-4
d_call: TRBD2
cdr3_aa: CASSFGGSAKNIQYF
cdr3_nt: TGTGCCAGCAGTTTCGGGGGGTCGGCCAAAAACATTCAGTACTTC

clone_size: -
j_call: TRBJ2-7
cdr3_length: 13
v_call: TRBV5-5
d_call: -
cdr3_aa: CASSTDGYYEQYF
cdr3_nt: TGTGCCAGCAGCACGGACGGTTACTACGAGCAGTACTTC

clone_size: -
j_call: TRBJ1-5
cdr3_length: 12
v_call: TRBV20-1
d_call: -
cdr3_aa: CSASLGNQPQHF
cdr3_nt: TGCAGTGCTAGTCTGGGAAATCAGCCCCAGCATTTT

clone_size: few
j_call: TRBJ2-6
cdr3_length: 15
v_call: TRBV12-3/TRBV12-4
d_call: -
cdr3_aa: CASSDYRAGANVLTF
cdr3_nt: TGTGCCAGCAGTGACTACAGGGCTGGGGCCAACGTCCTGACTTTC

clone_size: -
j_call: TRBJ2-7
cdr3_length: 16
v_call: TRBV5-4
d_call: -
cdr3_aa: CASSGYRETPYYEQYF
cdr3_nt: TGTGCCAGCAGCGGATACAGGGAAACCCCTTACTACGAGCAGTACTTC

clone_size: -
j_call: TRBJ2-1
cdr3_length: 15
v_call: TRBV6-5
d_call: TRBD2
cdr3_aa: CASIYRLATDNEQFF
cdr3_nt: TGTGCCAGCATCTATCGACTAGCGACAGACAATGAGCAGTTCTTC

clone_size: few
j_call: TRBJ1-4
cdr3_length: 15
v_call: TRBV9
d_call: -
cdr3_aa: CASSAAGNLNEKLFF
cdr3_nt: TGTGCCAGCAGCGCGGCCGGGAACCTTAATGAAAAACTGTTTTTT

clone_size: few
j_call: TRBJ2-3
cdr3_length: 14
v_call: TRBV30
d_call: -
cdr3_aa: CAWSDLDPQGTQYF
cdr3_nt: TGTGCCTGGAGTGACCTTGACCCACAGGGTACGCAGTATTTT

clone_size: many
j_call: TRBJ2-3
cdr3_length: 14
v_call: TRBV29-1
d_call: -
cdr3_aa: CSVAWGASTDTQYF
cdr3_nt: TGCAGCGTTGCATGGGGGGCTAGCACAGATACGCAGTATTTT

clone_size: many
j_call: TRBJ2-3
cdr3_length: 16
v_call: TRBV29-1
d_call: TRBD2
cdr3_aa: CSVGGTSGGPGDTQYF
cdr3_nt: TGCAGCGTCGGGGGGACTAGCGGGGGACCTGGGGATACGCAGTATTTT

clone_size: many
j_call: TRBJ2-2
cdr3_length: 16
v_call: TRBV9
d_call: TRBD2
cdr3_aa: CASSAGLAGNTGELFF
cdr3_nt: TGTGCCAGCAGCGCGGGACTAGCAGGGAACACCGGGGAGCTGTTTTTT

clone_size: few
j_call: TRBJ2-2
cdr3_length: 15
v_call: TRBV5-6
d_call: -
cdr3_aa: CASSLGRAVPGELFF
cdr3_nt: TGTGCCAGCAGCTTGGGCAGGGCAGTTCCCGGGGAGCTGTTTTTT

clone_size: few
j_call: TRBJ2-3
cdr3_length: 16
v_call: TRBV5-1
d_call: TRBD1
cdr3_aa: CASSLDPNRGADTQYF
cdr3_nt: TGCGCCAGCAGCTTGGACCCCAACAGGGGTGCAGATACGCAGTATTTT

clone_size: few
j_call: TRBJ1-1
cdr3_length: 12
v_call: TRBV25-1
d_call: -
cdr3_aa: CASSDGLTEAFF
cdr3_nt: TGTGCCAGCAGTGATGGGTTAACTGAAGCTTTCTTT

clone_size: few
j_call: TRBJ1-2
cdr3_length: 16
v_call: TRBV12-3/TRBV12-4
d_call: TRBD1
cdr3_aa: CASSSHRDRVTYGYTF
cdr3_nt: TGTGCCAGCAGTTCCCACCGGGACAGGGTTACCTATGGCTACACCTTC

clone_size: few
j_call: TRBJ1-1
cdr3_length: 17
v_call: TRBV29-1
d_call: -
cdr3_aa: CSVFRPTGHLGKREAFF
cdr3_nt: TGCAGCGTTTTCCGACCGACAGGCCACCTCGGAAAGAGAGAAGCTTTCTTT

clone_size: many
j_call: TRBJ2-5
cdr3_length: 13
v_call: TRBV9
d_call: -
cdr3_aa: CASSVSQAETQYF
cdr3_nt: TGTGCCAGCAGCGTATCACAGGCGGAGACCCAGTACTTC

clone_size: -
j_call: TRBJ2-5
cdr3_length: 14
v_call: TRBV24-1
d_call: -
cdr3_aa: CATSDLGLGETQYF
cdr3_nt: TGTGCCACCAGTGATTTGGGTCTTGGGGAGACCCAGTACTTC

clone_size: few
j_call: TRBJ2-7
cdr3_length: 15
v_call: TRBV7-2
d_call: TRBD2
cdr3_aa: CASSRQRLAAYEQYF
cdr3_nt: TGTGCCAGCAGCCGCCAGAGACTAGCGGCCTACGAGCAGTACTTC

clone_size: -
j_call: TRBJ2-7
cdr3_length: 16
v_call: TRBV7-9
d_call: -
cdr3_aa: CASSLADRTANYEQYF
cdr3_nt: TGTGCCAGCAGCTTAGCGGATAGGACGGCCAACTACGAGCAGTACTTC

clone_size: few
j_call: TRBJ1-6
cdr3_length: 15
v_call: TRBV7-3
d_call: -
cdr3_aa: CASSLREGRGSPLHF
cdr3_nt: TGTGCCAGCAGCTTAAGGGAGGGACGGGGTTCACCCCTCCACTTT

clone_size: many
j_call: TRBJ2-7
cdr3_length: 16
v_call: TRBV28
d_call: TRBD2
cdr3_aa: CASSLHHGRTSNEQYF
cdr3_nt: TGTGCCAGCAGTCTCCACCACGGACGGACTAGCAACGAGCAGTACTTC

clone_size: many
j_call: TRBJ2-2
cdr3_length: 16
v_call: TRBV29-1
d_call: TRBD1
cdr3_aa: CSVGWSGTGETGELFF
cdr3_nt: TGCAGCGTTGGGTGGTCCGGGACAGGGGAAACCGGGGAGCTGTTTTTT

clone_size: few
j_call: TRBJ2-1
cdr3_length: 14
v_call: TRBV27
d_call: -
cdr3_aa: CASSTIGTYNEQFF
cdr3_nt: TGTGCCAGCAGTACTATCGGTACCTACAATGAGCAGTTCTTC

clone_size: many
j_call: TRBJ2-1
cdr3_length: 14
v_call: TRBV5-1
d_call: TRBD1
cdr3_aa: CASSLAGQKNEQFF
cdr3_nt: TGCGCCAGCAGCTTGGCGGGACAGAAAAATGAGCAGTTCTTC

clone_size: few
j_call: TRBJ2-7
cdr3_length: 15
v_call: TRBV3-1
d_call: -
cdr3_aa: CASSQDQASTYEQYF
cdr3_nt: TGTGCCAGCAGCCAAGATCAAGCGAGTACCTACGAGCAGTACTTC

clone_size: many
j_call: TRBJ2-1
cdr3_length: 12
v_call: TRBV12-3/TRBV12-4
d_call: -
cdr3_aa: CASSLAGAGEFF
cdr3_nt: TGTGCCAGCAGTTTAGCTGGGGCCGGGGAGTTCTTC

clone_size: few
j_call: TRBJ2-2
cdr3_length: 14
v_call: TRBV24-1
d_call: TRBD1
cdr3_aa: CATSDRQGTGELFF
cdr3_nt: TGTGCCACCAGTGATCGACAGGGGACCGGGGAGCTGTTTTTT

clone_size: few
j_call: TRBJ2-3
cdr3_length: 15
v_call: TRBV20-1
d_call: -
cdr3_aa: CSAGGAGTSTDTQYF
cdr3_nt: TGCAGTGCTGGGGGGGCGGGAACTAGCACAGATACGCAGTATTTT

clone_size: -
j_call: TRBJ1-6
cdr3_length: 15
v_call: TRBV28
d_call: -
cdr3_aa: CASRRRQTYNSPLHF
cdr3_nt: TGTGCCAGCAGGCGCAGACAGACCTATAATTCACCCCTCCACTTT

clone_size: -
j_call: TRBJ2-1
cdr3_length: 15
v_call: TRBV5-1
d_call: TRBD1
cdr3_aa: CASSEGQGVGNEQFF
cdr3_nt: TGCGCCAGCAGCGAAGGACAGGGGGTAGGGAATGAGCAGTTCTTC

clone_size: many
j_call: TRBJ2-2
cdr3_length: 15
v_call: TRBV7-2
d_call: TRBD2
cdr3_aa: CASSLATGGSGELFF
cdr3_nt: TGTGCCAGCAGCTTAGCCACCGGGGGGAGCGGGGAGCTGTTTTTT

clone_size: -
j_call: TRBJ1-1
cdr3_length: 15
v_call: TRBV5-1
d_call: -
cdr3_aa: CASSYLSRGNTEAFF
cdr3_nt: TGCGCCAGCAGCTACCTCTCACGGGGGAACACTGAAGCTTTCTTT

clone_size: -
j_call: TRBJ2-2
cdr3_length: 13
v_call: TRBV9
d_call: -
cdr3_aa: CASSVAEAGELFF
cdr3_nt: TGTGCCAGCAGCGTAGCAGAGGCCGGGGAGCTGTTTTTT

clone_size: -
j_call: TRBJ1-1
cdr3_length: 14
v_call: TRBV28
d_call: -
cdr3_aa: CASSLGDPDTEAFF
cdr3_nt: TGTGCCAGCAGTTTAGGGGACCCCGACACTGAAGCTTTCTTT

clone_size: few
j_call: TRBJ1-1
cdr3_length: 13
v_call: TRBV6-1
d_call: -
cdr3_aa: CASSEDANTEAFF
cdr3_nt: TGTGCCAGCAGTGAAGACGCGAACACTGAAGCTTTCTTT

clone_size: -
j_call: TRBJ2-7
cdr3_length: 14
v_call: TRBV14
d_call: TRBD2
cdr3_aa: CASSPTSDAYEQYF
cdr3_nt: TGTGCCAGCAGCCCAACTAGCGACGCCTACGAGCAGTACTTC

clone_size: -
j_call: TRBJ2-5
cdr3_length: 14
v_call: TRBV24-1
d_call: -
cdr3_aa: CATQAIGLEETQYF
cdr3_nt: TGTGCCACTCAAGCAATCGGTCTGGAAGAGACCCAGTACTTC

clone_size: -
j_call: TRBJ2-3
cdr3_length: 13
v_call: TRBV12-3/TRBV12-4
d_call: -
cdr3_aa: CASSQTNTDTQYF
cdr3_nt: TGTGCCAGCAGCCAGACAAACACAGATACGCAGTATTTT

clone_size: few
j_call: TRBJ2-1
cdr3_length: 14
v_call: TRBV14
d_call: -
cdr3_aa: CASSQDRRWGEQFF
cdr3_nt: TGTGCCAGCAGCCAAGACCGTAGGTGGGGTGAGCAGTTCTTC

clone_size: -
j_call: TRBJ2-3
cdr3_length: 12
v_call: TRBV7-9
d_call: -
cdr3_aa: CASTQGTDTQYF
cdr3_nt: TGTGCCAGCACCCAAGGCACAGATACGCAGTATTTT

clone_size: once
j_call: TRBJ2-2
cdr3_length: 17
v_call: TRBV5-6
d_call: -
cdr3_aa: CASSLANGGPNTGELFF
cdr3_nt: TGTGCCAGCAGCTTGGCCAACGGGGGGCCGAACACCGGGGAGCTGTTTTTT

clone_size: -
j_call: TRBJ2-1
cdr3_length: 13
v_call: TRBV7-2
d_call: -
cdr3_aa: CASSLSGAIVRFF
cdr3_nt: TGTGCCAGCAGCTTATCCGGGGCTATAGTACGGTTCTTC

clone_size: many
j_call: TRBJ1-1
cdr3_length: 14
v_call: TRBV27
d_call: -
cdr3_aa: CASSEVKGRREAFF
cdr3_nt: TGTGCCAGCAGTGAAGTAAAGGGAAGGCGTGAAGCTTTCTTT